This T cell receptor beta chain came from a study of T-cell reconstitution after alpha-beta-depleted transplantation in children (dated by TCRdb to the mid-2010s). About the full investigation: The study quantitatively tracked T-cell immune reconstitution after TCRalphabeta/CD19-depleted allogeneic hematopoietic cell transplantation in children using TCR repertoire profiling. Study-level results and caveats: In some patients, high TCRbeta diversity at day 60 was attributed to recipient T cells and intrathymic progenitors that had survived conditioning. Apparently early alphabetaT-cell count recovery about two months after transplant reportedly relied on only several hundred rapidly expanded clones derived from non-depleted graft cells. Over subsequent months, a decline in hyperexpanded clone frequencies was noted, and after one year, T-cell counts and TCRbeta diversity were mostly ascribed to newly produced T cells.

Its CDR3 holds 17 amino acids, cysteine through phenylalanine. Just CDR3 DNA is preserved here, 51 bases in frame from base 1. Via the germline V gene, CDR1 is SGHVS and CDR2 FNYEAQ. Unmatched junction bases come to 10, with V trimmed by 0 bases and J by 2 bases. Library preparation employed PCR. The reads were generated on an Illumina HiSeq 2500. To normalize quantification of the TCRbeta repertoire, the TCR libraries were built with molecular barcoding that relied on unique molecular identifiers. TCRdb reran the public reads through fastp at Q25 and MiXCR, keeping productive beta chains. All rows with the same CDR3 protein become a single entry with the most common DNA and genes. The sample yields 300,000 to 350,000 distinct CDR3 sequences; over 20% were counted once. The biggest ten clones account for 9.5% to 12% of the sample. Remarks on this clonotype: Its cognate antigen has yet to be identified. Base qualities are not at hand, and no much larger clone is one base apart.

The label giving this sample's treatment or condition can be read as: allogeneic hematopoietic cell transplantation with graft depleted of TCRalphabeta T cells and CD19 B cells. TCRalphabeta/CD19-depleted allogeneic hematopoietic cell grafts were given to the transplant recipients, all of whom were children. The chain joins TRBV7-6 to TRBJ2-7, with 7 bases in between that match TRBD1. This sample comprised PBMCs, mostly from graft donor cells, obtained 180 days after TCRalphabeta/CD19-depleted stem cell transplant. The sequence derives from a male patient aged 10-17 years who had a stem cell transplant for acute lymphoblastic leukemia, so the T cells may come from the graft donor. CDR3 loop: CASSLARAQGSPYEQYF. The sequenced DNA: TGTGCCAGCAGCTTAGCGAGAGCACAGGGGTCCCCCTACGAGCAGTACTTC.